Listed below are T cell receptor beta chains from one sample, sequenced in a study of cytomegalovirus exposure and HLA in healthy donors. The assay was immunoSEQ multiplex PCR, and TCRdb's table has in-frame clones only and misses some. Of some 72,000 clones listed, 90% to 96% are singletons. Sequencing was done on a sample of PBMCs. These receptors originate from a man between 18 and 35 years old in good health and CMV-seropositive. CDR3s include the opening cysteine and the closing phenylalanine or tryptophan. Each record gives: clone size, D gene, J gene, V gene, CDR3 length, CDR3 DNA, CDR3 protein. The D gene is left open where the match is weak. Rows may omit the clone size; those that give it use once, few, many or a size class.

>NA|NA|TRBJ2-5|TRBV23-1|13
TGCGCCAGCAGTCAATCAGAGCAAGAGACCCAGTACTTC
CASSQSEQETQYF
>NA|TRBD1|TRBJ1-1|TRBV9|14
TGTGCCAGCAGCGCTTGGGACAGTAACACTGAAGCTTTCTTT
CASSAWDSNTEAFF
>NA|NA|TRBJ2-2|TRBV2|13
TGTGCCAGCAGACAGGGTGGATCCGGGGAGCTGTTTTTT
CASRQGGSGELFF
>NA|NA|TRBJ2-5|TRBV29-1|14
TGCAGCGTTGAGAAGCCGAACTCAGCGGAGACCCAGTACTTC
CSVEKPNSAETQYF
>NA|NA|TRBJ2-1|TRBV19|13
TGTGCCAGCGGCGGGGTACCCTTAAATGAGCAGTTCTTC
CASGGVPLNEQFF
>once|TRBD2|TRBJ2-7|TRBV25-1|16
TGTGCCAGCAGTGAATGGACTAGCGGACCCATAGGCGAGCAGTACTTC
CASSEWTSGPIGEQYF
>NA|TRBD2|TRBJ2-1|TRBV9|16
TGTGCCAGCAGCCCGAGACTAGCGGGAGGGTACAATGAGCAGTTCTTC
CASSPRLAGGYNEQFF
>NA|TRBD2|TRBJ2-5|TRBV28|17
TGTGCCAGCAGTTTATTGTCGCTAGCGGACGCTCAAGAGACCCAGTACTTC
CASSLLSLADAQETQYF
>NA|TRBD1|TRBJ1-2|TRBV5-1|14
TGCGCCAGCAGCGATCCACAGGGGCCCTATGGCTACACCTTC
CASSDPQGPYGYTF
>NA|NA|TRBJ1-1|TRBV5-4|15
TGTGCCAGCAGCCGGCAGGGCAGGGCGGACACTGAAGCTTTCTTT
CASSRQGRADTEAFF
>NA|NA|TRBJ2-7|TRBV5-1|13
TGCGCCAGCAAGTCGGGGGTTACCTACGAGCAGTACTTC
CASKSGVTYEQYF
>once|TRBD2|TRBJ2-1|TRBV7-9|13
TGTGCCAGCCCCAGGGCGGGAGAAAGTGAGCAGTTCTTC
CASPRAGESEQFF
>few|NA|TRBJ1-1|TRBV11-2|12
TGTGCCAGCAGCTTACTAGGTACTGAAGCTTTCTTT
CASSLLGTEAFF
>NA|NA|TRBJ1-1|TRBV10-1|13
TGCGCCAGCAGTGGAGACAATCCCACTGAAGCTTTCTTT
CASSGDNPTEAFF
>NA|NA|TRBJ2-5|TRBV4-1|17
TGCGCCAGCAGCCTTTTCCCTCCAGGGGTTGCCGCAGAGACCCAGTACTTC
CASSLFPPGVAAETQYF
>NA|TRBD2|TRBJ2-7|TRBV4-1|16
TGCGCCAGCAGCCAACCTCTAGCGGGAGGGGAATACGAGCAGTACTTC
CASSQPLAGGEYEQYF
>once|NA|TRBJ1-5|TRBV6-1|15
TGTGCCAGCCGCGTTCCGGGGAATCCGTTTAAGCCCCAGCATTTT
CASRVPGNPFKPQHF
>NA|NA|TRBJ2-3|TRBV6-6|14
TGTGCCAGCAGTCCCAGCGGAGGCACAGATACGCAGTATTTT
CASSPSGGTDTQYF
>NA|TRBD1|TRBJ1-2|TRBV29-1|12
TGCAGCGTTGAGGGGACAGGGGATGGCTACACCTTC
CSVEGTGDGYTF
>NA|TRBD1|TRBJ1-1|TRBV9|17
TGTGCCAGCAGCCCCGGCTGGCGGGACAGAGATAACACTGAAGCTTTCTTT
CASSPGWRDRDNTEAFF
>NA|TRBD1|TRBJ1-2|TRBV19|13
TGTGCCAGTAGAGGGACAGGGGTTCATGGCTACACCTTC
CASRGTGVHGYTF
>NA|NA|TRBJ1-2|TRBV6-5|14
TGTGCCAGCAGTTACTCGGAGTATGGCTATGGCTACACCTTC
CASSYSEYGYGYTF